This paragraph reports one TCR beta chain. The CDR3 is 14 residues long. Trimming cost V 8 bases and J 0 bases, with 12 bases left between them. Germline lookup yields CDR1 LNHNV and CDR2 YYDKDF (reference sequence). The data belong to a study of immune cell composition in non-small cell lung cancer. The normal lung sample lay at least 3 cm, and maximally far, from the tumour. Some clones are missing from TCRdb's copy, which holds only in-frame ones; the method was immunoSEQ multiplex PCR. The profile covers about 6,100 clones, with approximately 64% appearing a single time and 5.8% taken by the ten largest.

Sequencing was carried out using non-adjacent lung tissue. The TCR sequence derives from a human donor with non-small cell lung cancer. The chain employs TRBV15 and TRBJ2-3, with TRBD1 as a possible D gene (5 bases). CDR3 in DNA: TGTGCCACCCGAGAACAGGTCAGCACAGATACGCAGTATTTT. Protein: CATREQVSTDTQYF.